The 7 T cell receptor beta chains listed next were all sequenced from one sample in a study of beta chain features in type 1 diabetes. Study findings and constraints: Across all four CD4+ subsets, people with type 1 diabetes showed modestly shorter TCRB CDR3s.

No antigen has been identified for these receptors. The authors reverse transcribed all of the isolated RNA, so sequencing captured expressed TCRB transcripts. Sequenced by immunoSEQ multiplex PCR; TCRdb stores in-frame clones only, minus some. The sample has around 150,000 clones, approximately 8.7% seen once. Sequenced material: central memory CD4+ T cells from blood. The source of these receptors is a young woman with type 1 diabetes.

This clone has a handful of counts. This sequence joins TRBV4-1 and TRBJ1-2, with D maybe TRBD1 (5 bases). The CDR3 runs 14 residues. V gave up 1 base and J gave up 6 bases, with 12 bases separating them. Germline-derived CDR1 and CDR2 are MGHRA and YSYEKL. CDR3 DNA: TGCGCCAGCAGCCAAGTACCAGGGAGGGATGGCTACACCTTC. It is translated as CASSQVPGRDGYTF.

The genes are TRBV5-1 and TRBJ2-1; D perhaps matches TRBD1 (7 bases). CDR3 size: 16 residues. V dropped 3 bases and J dropped 0 bases, with 13 bases sitting between them. CDR1 is SGHRS and CDR2 is YFSETQ in the germline V gene. DNA for the CDR3: TGCGCCAGCAGCTGGGCAGGGGGGAGCTCCTACAATGAGCAGTTCTTC. It translates to CASSWAGGSSYNEQFF.

J is TRBJ2-7 and V is TRBV7-9; possible D gene TRBD1, 5 bases. Per the germline V gene, CDR1 is SEHNR and CDR2 is FQNEAQ (reference sequence). Trimming left V 3 bases short and J 9 bases short, with 18 bases between. The CDR3 covers 14 residues. The CDR3 DNA reads TGTGCCAGCAGCTTGTATGTAGACAGCCAACGGCAGTACTTC. It is translated as CASSLYVDSQRQYF.

This clone has more than one count but fewer than ten. The chain employs TRBV29-1 and TRBJ2-2; 8 nucleotides match TRBD2. Trimming cost V 7 bases and J 5 bases; bases outside gene matches: 12. Germline lookup yields CDR1 SQVTM and CDR2 ANQGSEA. This CDR3 contains 15 residues. CDR3 protein: CSAGRAGGSTGELFF. For the CDR3, the DNA is TGCAGCGCAGGGCGCGCGGGAGGTAGTACCGGGGAGCTGTTTTTT.

The V and J genes are TRBV11-3 and TRBJ1-1; a weak D match, TRBD1 (6 bases). CDR3 length: 15 amino acids. Trimming pared 2 bases from V and 4 bases from J, leaving 14 bases between. CDR1 is SGHNT and CDR2 is YENEEA in the germline V gene. In DNA form, the CDR3 reads TGTGCCAGCAGCTTAATACAGGGAATCAGCACTGAAGCTTTCTTT. Translating gives CASSLIQGISTEAFF.

V usage is TRBV28 and J usage is TRBJ1-2; a weak D match, TRBD1 (6 bases). The germline gives CDR1 MDHEN, CDR2 SYDVKM. The CDR3 length is 14 residues. Trimming took off 7 bases at V and 2 bases at J, with 14 bases between the two ends. CDR3 loop: CASTSGTHNYGYTF. The CDR3 coding sequence is TGTGCCAGCACATCCGGGACACACAACTATGGCTACACCTTC.

V gene TRBV28 combines with J gene TRBJ2-5; 8 bases match TRBD2. The CDR3 spans 14 residues. The V gene end was trimmed by 7 bases and the J gene end by 5 bases; junction bases not matched to a gene: 9. Per the germline V gene, CDR1 is MDHEN and CDR2 is SYDVKM. CDR3 residues: CASTGSREGETQYF. The CDR3 DNA follows: TGTGCCAGCACTGGCTCTCGGGAGGGGGAGACCCAGTACTTC.